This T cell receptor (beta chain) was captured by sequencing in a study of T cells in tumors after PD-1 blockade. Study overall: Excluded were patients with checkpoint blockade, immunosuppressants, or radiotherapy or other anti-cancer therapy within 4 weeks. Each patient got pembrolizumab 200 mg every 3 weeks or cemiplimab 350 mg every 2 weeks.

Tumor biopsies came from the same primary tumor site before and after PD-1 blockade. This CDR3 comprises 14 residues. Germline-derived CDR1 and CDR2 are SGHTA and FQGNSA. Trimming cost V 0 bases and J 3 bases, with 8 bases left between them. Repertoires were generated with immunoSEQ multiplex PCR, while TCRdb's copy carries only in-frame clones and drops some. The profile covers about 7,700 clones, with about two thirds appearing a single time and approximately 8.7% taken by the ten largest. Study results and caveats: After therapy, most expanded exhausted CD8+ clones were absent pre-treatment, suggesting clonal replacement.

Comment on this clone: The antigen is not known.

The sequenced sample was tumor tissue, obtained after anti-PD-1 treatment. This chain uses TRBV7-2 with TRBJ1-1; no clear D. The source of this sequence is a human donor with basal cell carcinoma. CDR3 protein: CASSLAMAHTEAFF. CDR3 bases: TGTGCCAGCAGCTTAGCGATGGCGCACACTGAAGCTTTCTTT.